Following are 14 T cell receptor beta chains from one sample sequenced in a study of post-analysis software for immune sequencing data. Findings and limits, study-wide: A handful of TRBV segments were significantly more frequent in patients than in controls. TRBV5-6, TRBV5-1 and TRBV20-1 were among these segments.

Which antigens these TCRs recognize remains unknown. Prepared libraries of TCR beta cDNA carried unique molecular identifiers. TCRdb called the PCR reads again in MiXCR, with one record for every CDR3 protein. The table shows about 770,000 distinct CDR3 sequences, with 46% occurring only once. Material: blood. These receptors all stem from a girl aged 10 to 17 with multiple sclerosis.

The chain has TRBV12-3 or TRBV12-4 and TRBJ2-1; weak D call: TRBD2 (6 bases). This CDR3 is 17 amino acids long. V lost 6 bases and J lost 4, with 22 bases in between. The CDR3: CASSLEGGTLLYNEQFF. As DNA, the CDR3 is TGTGCCAGCAGCCTGGAAGGCGGGACGCTCCTTTACAATGAGCAGTTCTTC.

The chain couples TRBV11-2 to TRBJ2-4, with 7 bases aligning to TRBD2. The end of the DNA aligns better with TRBJ2-7, so the J call may be wrong. This CDR3 has 14 residues. Looked up from germline, CDR1 is SGHAT and CDR2 is FQNNGV. In nucleotides, the CDR3 is TGTGCCAGCAGCCAAGGACTAGATAGGTACGAGCAGTACTTC. Translated: CASSQGLDRYEQYF.

The gene calls are TRBV15 and TRBJ1-5; 7 nucleotides agree with TRBD1. V lost 3 bases and J lost 9; bases outside the gene matches: 8. The CDR3 has 14 amino acids. The germline gives CDR1 LNHNV, CDR2 YYDKDF (reference sequence). CDR3 sequence (DNA): TGTGCCACCAGCAGGGTGGGACAGCCCTGGCCCCAGCATTTT. Protein product: CATSRVGQPWPQHF.

This clonotype was seen more than once but under ten times. The rearrangement joins TRBV12-3 or TRBV12-4 to TRBJ2-7, with D perhaps matching TRBD2 (5 bases). The CDR3 is 15 amino acids. The germline V and J ends were trimmed by 4 bases and 2 bases, with 15 bases remaining between them. The CDR3 region has the DNA TGTGCCAGCAGTTACGGACTGGGGTTCCCCTACGAGCAGTACTTC. This translates into CASSYGLGFPYEQYF.

There are a few counts of this clonotype. The rearrangement links TRBV20-1 to TRBJ2-7; TRBD1 might be the D (5 bases). This CDR3 contains 15 residues. Between the trimmed V and J ends, which lost 0 bases and 0 bases, there was a span of 12 bases. Looked up from germline, CDR1 is DFQATT and CDR2 is SNEGSKA (reference sequence). The CDR3 coding sequence is TGCAGTGCTAGAGATCTTTACAGGTTCTCCTACGAGCAGTACTTC. It specifies CSARDLYRFSYEQYF.

V is TRBV7-2 and J is TRBJ2-7; no clear D. CDR1 and CDR2 from the germline V gene are SGHTA and FQGNSA. The length of the CDR3 is 17 residues. Trimming cost V 1 base and J 0 bases, with 16 bases left between them. CDR3 nucleotides: TGTGCCAGCAGCTTAGGGCGGTCGATCGGCTACTCCTACGAGCAGTACTTC. Residues: CASSLGRSIGYSYEQYF.

V usage is TRBV30 and J usage is TRBJ1-2, with a possible D match to TRBD1 (5 bases). The V end was cut by 7 bases, the J end by 8 bases, with 20 bases between. Germline V CDR1 and CDR2: GTSNPN, SVGIG (reference sequence). The CDR3 is made up of 13 amino acids. The chain's CDR3 is CASTRPAGDGYTF. DNA of the CDR3: TGTGCCTCAACGAGGCCCGCCGGGGACGGCTACACCTTC.

This clonotype was found once. This chain uses TRBV20-1 with TRBJ1-1; D gene unclear. The ends were cut back, 0 bases at V and 3 bases at J, with 8 bases in the middle. Looked up from germline, CDR1 is DFQATT and CDR2 is SNEGSKA (reference sequence). The CDR3 loop spans 13 amino acids. CDR3 in DNA: TGCAGTGCTAGAGATCCCCTCTACACTGAAGCTTTCTTT. The encoded protein is CSARDPLYTEAFF.

V and J are TRBV24-1 and TRBJ2-1; D tentatively fits TRBD1 or TRBD2 (5 bases each). Germline CDR1 is KGHDR and CDR2 is SFDVKD. V lost 5 bases and J lost 0, with 10 bases in between. The CDR3 contains 15 residues. As DNA, the CDR3 is TGTGCCACCAGTGGGCCAGGGAGCTCCTACAATGAGCAGTTCTTC. Residues: CATSGPGSSYNEQFF.

This clonotype was observed a handful of times. The V call is TRBV7-9, the J call TRBJ2-4; D not certain. The end of the DNA fits TRBJ2-5 better, so the J call may be wrong. The V gene's germline CDR1 is SEHNR and CDR2 FQNEAQ (reference sequence). The CDR3 is made up of 13 amino acids. The CDR3 sequence: CASSFTIQETQYF. The CDR3 DNA sequence: TGTGCCAGCAGCTTCACCATACAAGAGACCCAGTACTTC.

In nucleotides, the CDR3 is TGCAGCGTTTTGGGTGCCTACGAGCAGTACTTC. Its translation is CSVLGAYEQYF. This sequence joins TRBV29-1 and TRBJ2-7; D gene unclear. CDR1 and CDR2 (germline): SQVTM, ANQGSEA. This CDR3 comprises 11 residues. V gave up 5 bases and J gave up 2 bases, with 7 bases separating them.

The rearrangement joins TRBV3-1 to TRBJ2-1; 7 bases fit TRBD2. Trimming removed 1 base from V and 6 bases from J; junction bases left unmatched: 3. CDR1 LGHDT and CDR2 YNNKEL come from the germline V gene (reference sequence). This CDR3 region has 14 residues. The CDR3 loop is CASSQGGRTNEQFF. The CDR3, as DNA: TGTGCCAGCAGCCAAGGCGGGAGAACCAATGAGCAGTTCTTC.

The rearrangement uses TRBV20-1 and TRBJ2-1, with no clear D. Germline lookup yields CDR1 DFQATT and CDR2 SNEGSKA (reference sequence). The CDR3 runs to 17 residues. V gave up 4 bases and J gave up 6 bases, with 25 bases separating them. The CDR3 is CSATIRNDFGLLNEQFF. The DNA for the CDR3 is TGCAGTGCTACCATTAGAAACGACTTCGGCCTACTCAATGAGCAGTTCTTC.

This clonotype was seen a handful of times. This rearrangement joins TRBV7-2 to TRBJ2-1; D is tentatively TRBD1 or TRBD2 (5 bases each). Germline CDR1 is SGHTA and CDR2 is FQGNSA. This CDR3 has 15 residues. V was pared by 1 base and J by 5 bases, with 12 bases between. The CDR3 region has the DNA TGTGCCAGCAGCTTAGATCCGGGGCCCAACAATGAGCAGTTCTTC. This sequence encodes CASSLDPGPNNEQFF.